This T cell receptor beta chain is from a study of molecular identifiers for immune sequencing clone quantification. MiXCR was run by TCRdb on the PCR reads, yielding one entry per CDR3 protein. The data contain hundreds of thousands of distinct CDR3 sequences, 25% of them singletons. This CDR3 region has 16 residues. Losses at the gene ends were 5 bases for V and 6 bases for J; bases not matched to a gene: 11. The germline V gene encodes CDR1 LGHNA and CDR2 YSLEER. CD8+CD4-CCR7+CD45RA+ cells were sorted as naive CD8 T cells. Input material: naive CD8+ T cells from blood, with Jurkat cell RNA spiked in. Subset denoted: FACS-sorted CD8+CD4-CCR7+CD45RA+ naive T cells. This chain links TRBV4-3 with TRBJ2-1, with 9 positions matching TRBD1. The origin of this receptor is a human donor in good health. Some libraries in this study had Jurkat cell RNA spiked in. The CDR3 loop is CASSIGPGQGGNEQFF. Here the CDR3 DNA reads TGCGCCAGCAGCATAGGGCCGGGACAGGGAGGCAATGAGCAGTTCTTC.